The rows below give T cell receptor beta chains drawn from one sample of a study of radiation and T cells in renal cell carcinoma. Sequencing was performed with immunoSEQ multiplex PCR; in TCRdb, only in-frame clones are kept and a portion is missing. The sample lists around 180,000 clones; less than 90% were seen once. This material consisted of blood, taken from a patient whose treatment included radiotherapy and nephrectomy. The receptor set was obtained from a woman aged 45-59 years with renal cell carcinoma. Both conserved end residues are part of each CDR3. The D gene is left open where the match is weak. A row's size may be missing; if present it is once, few, many or a size class.

V	D	size	J	CDR3	DNA
TRBV25-1	-	-	TRBJ2-6	CASSERVSGANVLTF	TGTGCCAGCAGTGAACGCGTTTCTGGGGCCAACGTCCTGACTTTC
TRBV4-3	TRBD1	-	TRBJ2-6	CASSQDVTGTGGAGANVLTF	TGCGCCAGCAGCCAAGACGTTACCGGGACAGGGGGCGCTGGGGCCAACGTCCTGACTTTC
TRBV4-3	-	-	TRBJ1-2	CASSPPGRVNGYTF	TGCGCCAGCAGCCCTCCTGGCCGGGTAAATGGCTACACCTTC
TRBV5-1	TRBD1	-	TRBJ2-7	CASSLTGGGEQYF	TGCGCCAGCAGCTTGACAGGGGGCGGCGAGCAGTACTTC
TRBV2	-	-	TRBJ2-7	CASTAGTPFEVYEQYF	TGTGCCAGCACTGCCGGGACACCCTTTGAGGTCTACGAGCAGTACTTC
TRBV2	-	-	TRBJ1-5	CASSGGAGGNQPQHF	TGTGCCAGCTCGGGGGGGGCTGGGGGCAATCAGCCCCAGCATTTT
TRBV6-1	-	-	TRBJ2-1	CASSELRGASYNEQFF	TGTGCCAGCAGTGAACTTAGGGGGGCCTCTTACAATGAGCAGTTCTTC
TRBV12-5	TRBD1	-	TRBJ2-1	CASVKDRAFYNEQFF	TGTGCTAGTGTCAAGGACAGGGCCTTTTACAATGAGCAGTTCTTC
TRBV7-9	-	once	TRBJ1-3	CASSPVKESSGNTIYF	TGTGCCAGCAGCCCTGTCAAGGAAAGCTCTGGAAACACCATATATTTT
TRBV15	-	once	TRBJ1-2	CATSRDSGGYTF	TGTGCCACCAGCAGAGATTCCGGCGGCTACACCTTC
TRBV6-1	-	-	TRBJ1-2	CASSEAASYNYGYTF	TGTGCCAGCAGTGAAGCGGCAAGCTATAACTATGGCTACACCTTC
TRBV5-1	TRBD1	-	TRBJ2-3	CASSLSQGAGGDTQYF	TGCGCCAGCAGCTTGAGCCAGGGGGCAGGAGGAGATACGCAGTATTTT
TRBV18	-	-	TRBJ2-1	CASSPQQGSSSYNEQFF	TGTGCCAGCTCACCACAGCAGGGGTCAAGCTCCTACAATGAGCAGTTCTTC
TRBV4-2	TRBD2	-	TRBJ2-3	CASSQRLAGKANTQYF	TGTGCCAGCAGCCAAAGACTAGCGGGGAAAGCGAATACGCAGTATTTT
TRBV11-2	TRBD2	-	TRBJ2-3	CASSFKGTGGDTQYF	TGTGCCAGCAGCTTTAAAGGGACGGGGGGAGATACGCAGTATTTT
TRBV30	-	-	TRBJ1-2	CAWSVGGYGYTF	TGTGCCTGGAGTGTAGGCGGGTATGGCTACACCTTC
TRBV5-5	-	-	TRBJ2-7	CASRPQGNHEQYF	TGTGCCAGCAGACCACAGGGAAACCACGAGCAGTACTTC
TRBV18	TRBD1	-	TRBJ1-1	CASSPLRWGETGYTEAFF	TGTGCCAGCTCACCACTTAGGTGGGGGGAGACAGGGTACACTGAAGCTTTCTTT
TRBV6-1	TRBD1	-	TRBJ1-5	CASSERQGQPQHF	TGTGCCAGCAGTGAACGACAGGGTCAGCCCCAGCATTTT
TRBV29-1	-	once	TRBJ2-7	CSVESSGAREQYF	TGCAGCGTTGAATCGAGCGGCGCCCGCGAGCAGTACTTC
TRBV19	TRBD1	-	TRBJ2-7	CASSPSRDRGRNEQYF	TGTGCCAGTAGCCCTTCCCGGGACAGGGGGCGGAACGAGCAGTACTTC
TRBV13	TRBD1	-	TRBJ1-3	CASSRRGFGPGNTIYF	TGTGCCAGCAGCCGCAGGGGGTTCGGCCCTGGAAACACCATATATTTT
TRBV9	TRBD1	-	TRBJ1-2	CASSAGQGEILRGYTF	TGTGCCAGCAGCGCGGGACAGGGTGAGATTCTGCGGGGCTACACCTTC
TRBV19	-	-	TRBJ1-2	CASTLRFLTENYGYTF	TGTGCCAGTACCCTAAGATTTCTTACAGAGAACTATGGCTACACCTTC
TRBV10-2	TRBD2	-	TRBJ2-4	CASSEEGLAGTLAKNIQYF	TGCGCCAGCAGTGAGGAGGGACTAGCAGGAACCTTAGCCAAAAACATTCAGTACTTC
TRBV6-1	-	-	TRBJ1-4	CASSWTLTNEKLFF	TGTGCCAGCTCTTGGACACTAACTAATGAAAAACTGTTTTTT
TRBV19	TRBD1	-	TRBJ2-1	CASMGTGGNEQFF	TGTGCCAGTATGGGGACAGGGGGGAATGAGCAGTTCTTC
TRBV9	-	-	TRBJ2-2	CASSLTPTGELFF	TGTGCCAGCAGCTTAACTCCCACCGGGGAGCTGTTTTTT
TRBV10-2	TRBD1	-	TRBJ1-5	CASSVGDRNSNQPQHF	TGCGCCAGCAGTGTCGGGGACAGGAATAGCAATCAGCCCCAGCATTTT
TRBV19	TRBD1	once	TRBJ1-1	CASSLTGGITEAFF	TGTGCCAGTAGTCTAACAGGGGGGATCACTGAAGCTTTCTTT
TRBV9	-	-	TRBJ2-3	CASSVGGRYGTDTQYF	TGTGCCAGCAGCGTAGGAGGTAGATATGGCACAGATACGCAGTATTTT
TRBV19	-	-	TRBJ1-5	CASSSGRNQPQHF	TGTGCCAGTAGTTCAGGGCGCAATCAGCCCCAGCATTTT
TRBV6-6	-	-	TRBJ1-2	CASSYWGNYGYTF	TGTGCCAGCAGTTATTGGGGAAACTATGGCTACACCTTC
TRBV5-1	TRBD2	-	TRBJ2-5	CASSRTQRGGEETQYF	TGCGCCAGCAGTAGGACTCAGCGGGGGGGCGAGGAGACCCAGTACTTC
TRBV7-8	TRBD1	-	TRBJ1-4	CASSQTGDRANEKLFF	TGTGCCAGCAGCCAAACGGGGGACAGGGCGAATGAAAAACTGTTTTTT
TRBV5-1	-	-	TRBJ2-1	CASSGVGALSYNEQFF	TGCGCCAGCAGCGGCGTCGGTGCCCTCTCCTACAATGAGCAGTTCTTC
TRBV9	TRBD2	-	TRBJ2-3	CASSYGLAGASSTDTQYF	TGTGCCAGCAGCTATGGACTAGCGGGGGCCTCGAGCACAGATACGCAGTATTTT
TRBV5-5	-	-	TRBJ1-2	CASSLDTYGYTF	TGTGCCAGCAGCTTGGACACTTATGGCTACACCTTC
TRBV20-1	-	few	TRBJ1-1	CSAANTEAFF	TGCAGTGCAGCGAACACTGAAGCTTTCTTT
TRBV4-3	-	-	TRBJ1-2	CASSQPGIRDGYTF	TGCGCCAGCAGCCAGCCAGGGATTCGCGATGGCTACACCTTC
TRBV27	TRBD2	-	TRBJ2-1	CASSLLPPGGRFGNEQFF	TGTGCCAGCAGTTTATTGCCCCCGGGGGGGCGCTTTGGCAATGAGCAGTTCTTC
TRBV7-2	-	-	TRBJ1-2	CASSLDSGRTDGYTF	TGTGCCAGCAGCTTAGATTCGGGCCGAACTGATGGCTACACCTTC
TRBV5-1	TRBD1	-	TRBJ2-5	CASSPGTGGQETQYF	TGCGCCAGCAGCCCCGGGACAGGGGGGCAAGAGACCCAGTACTTC
TRBV5-1	TRBD1	-	TRBJ2-7	CASSSRTGGNEQYF	TGCGCCAGCAGCTCACGGACAGGGGGAAACGAGCAGTACTTC
TRBV4-1	-	-	TRBJ2-7	CASSQGREQYF	TGCGCCAGCAGCCAAGGCCGGGAGCAGTACTTC